This TCR beta chain derives from a study of shared clonotypes between healthy human individuals. Study in general: Per-donor plates numbered three CD4 naive, three CD4 memory, two CD8 naive and one CD8 memory.

Germline values: CDR1 SQVTM, CDR2 ANQGSEA. J was trimmed by 4 bases and V by 6 bases; bases with no gene match: 2. The CDR3 length is 11 residues. Findings and limits, study-wide: Collection of samples was limited to blood; tissue repertoires likely differ.

Authors' data handling: ImmunoSEQ sequences covered only the junction and lacked quality scores; filtering therefore differed. Libraries were prepared by immunoSEQ multiplex PCR; TCRdb keeps only in-frame clonotypes and omits some of them. V, J and clone size were drawn from that table, and D and trimming were deduced from the DNA. In the table there are millions of clones, approximately 93% of which are singletons. With regard to this clone: Its antigen remains unidentified.

The chain couples TRBV29-1 to TRBJ1-2, with 7 positions matching TRBD1. Sequencing was carried out using naive CD4+ T cells from PBMCs. Subset: CD45RA+ positively selected. The sequence derives from a man between 18 and 35 years old in good health. Some clones in this sample may be carry-over from other donors' samples. The CDR3, as DNA: TGCAGCGTGGACAGGACCTATGGCTACACCTTC. It is translated as CSVDRTYGYTF.